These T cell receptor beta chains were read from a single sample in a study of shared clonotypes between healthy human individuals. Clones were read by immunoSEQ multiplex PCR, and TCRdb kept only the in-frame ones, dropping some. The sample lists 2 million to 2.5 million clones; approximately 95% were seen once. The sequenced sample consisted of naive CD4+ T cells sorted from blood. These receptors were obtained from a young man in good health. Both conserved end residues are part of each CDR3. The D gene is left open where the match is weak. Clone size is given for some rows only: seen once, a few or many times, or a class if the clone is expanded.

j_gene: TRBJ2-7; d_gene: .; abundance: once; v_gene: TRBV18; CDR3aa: CASSTASYEQYF; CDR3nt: TGTGCCAGCTCGACTGCTTCCTACGAGCAGTACTTC
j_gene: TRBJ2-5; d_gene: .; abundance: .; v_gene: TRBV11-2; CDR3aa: CASSYRGIGTQYF; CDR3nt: TGTGCCAGCAGCTACCGCGGGATAGGGACCCAGTACTTC
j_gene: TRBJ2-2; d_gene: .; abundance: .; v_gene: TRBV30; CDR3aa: CAWSVGGSTGELFF; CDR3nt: TGTGCCTGGAGTGTAGGGGGGAGCACCGGGGAGCTGTTTTTT
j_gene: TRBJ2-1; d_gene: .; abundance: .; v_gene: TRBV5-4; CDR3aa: CASRAVGGINEQFF; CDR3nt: TGTGCCAGCAGGGCCGTGGGAGGTATAAATGAGCAGTTCTTC
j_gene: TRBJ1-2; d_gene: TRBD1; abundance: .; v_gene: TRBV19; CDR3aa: CASSISGGTYGYTF; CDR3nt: TGTGCCAGTAGTATTTCAGGGGGGACCTATGGCTACACCTTC
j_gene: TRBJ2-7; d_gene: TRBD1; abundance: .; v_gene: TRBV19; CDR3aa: CASIGWDRGSYEQYF; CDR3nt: TGTGCCAGTATTGGCTGGGACAGGGGATCCTACGAGCAGTACTTC
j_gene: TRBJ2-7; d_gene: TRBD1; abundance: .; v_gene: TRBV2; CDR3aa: CASSPDRALDYEQYF; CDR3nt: TGTGCCAGCAGTCCGGACAGGGCGTTGGACTACGAGCAGTACTTC
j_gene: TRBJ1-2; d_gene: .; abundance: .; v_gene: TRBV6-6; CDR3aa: CASSYGQNYGYTF; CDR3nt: TGTGCCAGCAGTTACGGGCAGAACTATGGCTACACCTTC
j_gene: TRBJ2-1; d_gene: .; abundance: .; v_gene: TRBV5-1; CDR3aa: CASSSGPYNEQFF; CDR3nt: TGCGCCAGCAGCTCAGGACCCTACAATGAGCAGTTCTTC
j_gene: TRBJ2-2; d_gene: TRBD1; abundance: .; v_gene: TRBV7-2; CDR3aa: CASRWDRGDTGELFF; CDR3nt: TGTGCCAGCAGATGGGACAGGGGGGACACCGGGGAGCTGTTTTTT
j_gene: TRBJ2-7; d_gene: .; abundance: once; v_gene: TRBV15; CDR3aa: CATSRDHEGEQYF; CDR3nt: TGTGCCACCAGCAGAGATCATGAGGGGGAGCAGTACTTC
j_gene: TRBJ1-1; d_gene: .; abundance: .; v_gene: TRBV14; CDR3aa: CASSQLPGSEAFF; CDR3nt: TGTGCCAGCAGCCAACTTCCGGGGAGTGAAGCTTTCTTT
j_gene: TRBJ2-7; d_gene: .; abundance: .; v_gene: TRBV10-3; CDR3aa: CAISPGGTGEQYF; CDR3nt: TGTGCCATCTCCCCGGGCGGGACCGGGGAGCAGTACTTC
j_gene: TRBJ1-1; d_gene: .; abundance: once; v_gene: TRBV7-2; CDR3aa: CAGGAGTEAFF; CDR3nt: TGTGCGGGAGGGGCAGGCACTGAAGCTTTCTTT
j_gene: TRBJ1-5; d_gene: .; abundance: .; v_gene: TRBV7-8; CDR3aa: CASSHDGNSNQPQHF; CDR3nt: TGTGCCAGCAGCCACGACGGTAATAGCAATCAGCCCCAGCATTTT
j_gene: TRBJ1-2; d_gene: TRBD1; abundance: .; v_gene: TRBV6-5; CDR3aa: CASTQGAGGYTF; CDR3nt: TGTGCCAGCACCCAGGGGGCGGGCGGCTACACCTTC
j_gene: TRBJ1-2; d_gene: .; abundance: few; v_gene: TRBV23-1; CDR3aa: CASSQNREPYGYTF; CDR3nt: TGCGCCAGCAGTCAGAACAGGGAGCCCTATGGCTACACCTTC
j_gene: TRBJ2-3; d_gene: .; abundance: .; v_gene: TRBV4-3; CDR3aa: CASSQIHRDYTQYF; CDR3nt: TGCGCCAGCAGCCAAATTCACCGCGATTATACGCAGTATTTT
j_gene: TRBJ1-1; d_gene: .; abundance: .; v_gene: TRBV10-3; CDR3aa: CAISEGQGVLGGAFF; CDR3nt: TGTGCCATCAGTGAGGGGCAGGGAGTCTTGGGTGGGGCTTTCTTT
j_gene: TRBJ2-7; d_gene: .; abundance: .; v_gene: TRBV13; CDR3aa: CASSWGPVYEQYF; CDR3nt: TGTGCCAGCAGCTGGGGCCCCGTTTACGAGCAGTACTTC
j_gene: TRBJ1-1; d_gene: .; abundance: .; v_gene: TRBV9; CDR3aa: CASSVAPGGNTEAFF; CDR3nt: TGTGCCAGCAGCGTAGCCCCAGGCGGAAACACTGAAGCTTTCTTT
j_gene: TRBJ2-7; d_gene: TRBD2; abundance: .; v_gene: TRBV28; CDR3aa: CASSLFAGGKAYEQYF; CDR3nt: TGTGCCAGCAGTTTATTTGCGGGGGGGAAGGCCTACGAGCAGTACTTC
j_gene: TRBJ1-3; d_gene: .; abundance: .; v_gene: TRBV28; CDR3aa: CASGLGSSGNTIYF; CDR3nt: TGTGCCAGTGGGCTGGGGAGCTCTGGAAACACCATATATTTT
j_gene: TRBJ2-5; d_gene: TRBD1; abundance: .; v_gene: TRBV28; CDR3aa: CASNDPGQGTLLQYF; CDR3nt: TGTGCCAGCAATGATCCGGGACAGGGAACATTGCTCCAGTACTTC
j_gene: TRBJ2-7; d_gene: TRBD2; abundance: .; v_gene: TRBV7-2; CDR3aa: CASSLEASGEQYF; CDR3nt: TGTGCCAGCAGCTTAGAGGCTAGCGGAGAGCAGTACTTC
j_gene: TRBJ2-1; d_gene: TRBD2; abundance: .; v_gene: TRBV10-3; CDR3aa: CAISESIGLAGLNEQFF; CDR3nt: TGTGCCATCAGTGAGTCGATCGGACTAGCGGGCCTCAATGAGCAGTTCTTC
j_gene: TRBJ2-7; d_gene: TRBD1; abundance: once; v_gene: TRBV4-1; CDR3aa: CASRNTGGGYEQYF; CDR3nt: TGCGCCAGCAGGAATACAGGGGGCGGGTACGAGCAGTACTTC
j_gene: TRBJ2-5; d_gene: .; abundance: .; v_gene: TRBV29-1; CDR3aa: CSVRRGGVGETQYF; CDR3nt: TGCAGCGTAAGGCGAGGGGGGGTTGGCGAGACCCAGTACTTC
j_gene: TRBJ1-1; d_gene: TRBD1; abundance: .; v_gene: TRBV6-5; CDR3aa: CASSFTGTGNGAFF; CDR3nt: TGTGCCAGCAGTTTCACCGGGACAGGGAACGGAGCTTTCTTT
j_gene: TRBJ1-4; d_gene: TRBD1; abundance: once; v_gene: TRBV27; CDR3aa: CASSSTGGNNEKLFF; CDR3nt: TGTGCCAGCAGTTCGACAGGGGGGAATAATGAAAAACTGTTTTTT
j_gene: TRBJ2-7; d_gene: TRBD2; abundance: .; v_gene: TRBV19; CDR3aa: CASSAQGGEQYF; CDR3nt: TGTGCCAGTAGTGCCCAGGGAGGGGAGCAGTACTTC
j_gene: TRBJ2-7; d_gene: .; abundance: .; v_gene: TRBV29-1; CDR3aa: CSVEAFKTYEQYF; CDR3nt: TGCAGCGTTGAAGCCTTTAAGACCTACGAGCAGTACTTC
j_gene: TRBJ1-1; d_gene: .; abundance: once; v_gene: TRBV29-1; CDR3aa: CSVPDPVGANTEAFF; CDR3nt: TGCAGCGTTCCTGACCCCGTGGGAGCGAACACTGAAGCTTTCTTT
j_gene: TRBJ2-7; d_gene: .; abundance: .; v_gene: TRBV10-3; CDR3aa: CAISDRFDEQYF; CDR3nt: TGTGCCATCAGTGACAGATTCGACGAGCAGTACTTC
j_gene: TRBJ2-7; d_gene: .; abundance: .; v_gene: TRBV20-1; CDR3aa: CSARGSYEQYF; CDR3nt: TGCAGTGCTAGGGGATCCTACGAGCAGTACTTC
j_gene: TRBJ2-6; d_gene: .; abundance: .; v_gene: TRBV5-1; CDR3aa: CASSITDPGANVLTF; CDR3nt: TGCGCCAGCAGCATTACAGATCCCGGGGCCAACGTCCTGACTTTC
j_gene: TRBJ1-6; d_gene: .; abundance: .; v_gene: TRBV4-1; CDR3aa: CASSTVNYNSPLHF; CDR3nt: TGCGCCAGCAGCACAGTTAACTATAATTCACCCCTCCACTTT
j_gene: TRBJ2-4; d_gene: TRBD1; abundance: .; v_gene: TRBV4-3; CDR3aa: CASSQDGTGGIQYF; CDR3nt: TGCGCCAGCAGTCAAGATGGGACAGGGGGGATTCAGTACTTC
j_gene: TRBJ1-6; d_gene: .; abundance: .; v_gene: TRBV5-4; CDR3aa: CASSLDRVNSPLHF; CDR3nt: TGTGCCAGCAGCTTGGACAGGGTTAATTCACCCCTCCACTTT
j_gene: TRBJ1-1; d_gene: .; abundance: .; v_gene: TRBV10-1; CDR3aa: CATQGKMNTEAFF; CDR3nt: TGCGCCACTCAGGGAAAAATGAACACTGAAGCTTTCTTT
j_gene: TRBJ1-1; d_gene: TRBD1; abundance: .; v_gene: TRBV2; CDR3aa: CASSRQGMNTEAFF; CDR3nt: TGTGCCAGCAGCCGACAGGGGATGAACACTGAAGCTTTCTTT
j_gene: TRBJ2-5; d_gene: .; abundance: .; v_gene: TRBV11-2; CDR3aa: CASSLAGTVQETQYF; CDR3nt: TGTGCCAGCAGCTTAGCCGGGACGGTCCAAGAGACCCAGTACTTC